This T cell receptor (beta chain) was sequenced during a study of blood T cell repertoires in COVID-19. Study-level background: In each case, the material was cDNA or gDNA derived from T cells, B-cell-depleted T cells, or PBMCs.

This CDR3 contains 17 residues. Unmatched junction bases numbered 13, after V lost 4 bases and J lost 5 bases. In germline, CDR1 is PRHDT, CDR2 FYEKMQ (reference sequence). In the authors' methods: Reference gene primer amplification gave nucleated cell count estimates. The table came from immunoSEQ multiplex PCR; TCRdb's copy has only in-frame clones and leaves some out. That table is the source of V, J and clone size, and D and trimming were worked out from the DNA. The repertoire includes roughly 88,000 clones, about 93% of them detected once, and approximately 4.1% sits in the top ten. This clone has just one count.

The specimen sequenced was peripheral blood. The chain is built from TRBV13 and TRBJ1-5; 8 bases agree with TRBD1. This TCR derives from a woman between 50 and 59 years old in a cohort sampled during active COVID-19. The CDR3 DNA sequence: TGTGCCAGCAGCTACATGGGTCCGGACAGGGAATATCAGCCCCAGCATTTT. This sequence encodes CASSYMGPDREYQPQHF.